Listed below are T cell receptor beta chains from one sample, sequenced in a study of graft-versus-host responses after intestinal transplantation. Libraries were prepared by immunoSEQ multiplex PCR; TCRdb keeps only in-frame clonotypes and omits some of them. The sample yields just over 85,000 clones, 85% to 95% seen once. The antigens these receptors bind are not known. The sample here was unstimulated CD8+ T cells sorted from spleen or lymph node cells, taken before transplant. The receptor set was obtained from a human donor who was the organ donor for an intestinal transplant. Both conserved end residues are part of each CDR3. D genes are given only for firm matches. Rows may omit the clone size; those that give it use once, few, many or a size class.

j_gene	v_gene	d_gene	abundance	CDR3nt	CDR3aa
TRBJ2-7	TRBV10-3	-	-	TGTGCCATCAGTGAGCCAGGGGTTTACGAGCAGTACTTC	CAISEPGVYEQYF
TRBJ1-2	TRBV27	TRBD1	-	TGTGCCAGTAAGGGACAGCCTAACTATGGCTACACCTTC	CASKGQPNYGYTF
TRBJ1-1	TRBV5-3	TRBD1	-	TGTGCCAGAAGCTTGGACGACGGGACAGGGCTGAACACTGAAGCTTTCTTT	CARSLDDGTGLNTEAFF
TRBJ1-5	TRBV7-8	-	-	TGTGCCAGCAGCTTAGCGGTTCAGGGAGGACGACAGCCCCAGCATTTT	CASSLAVQGGRQPQHF
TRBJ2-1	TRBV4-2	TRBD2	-	TGTGCCAGCAGCCAACTGAGCGGGGGGGCTGGCAATGAGCAGTTCTTC	CASSQLSGGAGNEQFF
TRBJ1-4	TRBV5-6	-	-	TGTGCCAGCAGTTCGGACAGTCCGAATGAAAAACTGTTTTTT	CASSSDSPNEKLFF
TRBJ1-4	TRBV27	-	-	TGTGCCAGCAGTTTACGACAGCTGAATGAAAAACTGTTTTTT	CASSLRQLNEKLFF
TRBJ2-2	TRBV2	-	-	TGTGCCAGCTTTTTAGGAGGGGGCATCGGGGAGCTGTTTTTT	CASFLGGGIGELFF
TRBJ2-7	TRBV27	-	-	TGTGCCAGCAGTCTTACAGGGATGTACGAGCAGTACTTC	CASSLTGMYEQYF
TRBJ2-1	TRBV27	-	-	TGTGCCAGCAGTTTATGGCTCGGGGACAATGAGCAGTTCTTC	CASSLWLGDNEQFF
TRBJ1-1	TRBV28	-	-	TGTGCCAGCAGCCCGAGCTGGGGCCACACTGAAGCTTTCTTT	CASSPSWGHTEAFF
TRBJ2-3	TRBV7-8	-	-	TGTGCCAGCAGCTTACCCCTGTGGACAACGGGCCCTAGCACAGATACGCAGTATTTT	CASSLPLWTTGPSTDTQYF
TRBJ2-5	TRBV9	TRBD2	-	TGTGCCAGCAGCGTAGGCATAGCGGGACAAGAGACCCAGTACTTC	CASSVGIAGQETQYF
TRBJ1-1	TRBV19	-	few	TGTGCCAGTAGCCCGACAGGACCAATGAACACTGAAGCTTTCTTT	CASSPTGPMNTEAFF
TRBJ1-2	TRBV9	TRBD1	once	TGTGCCAGCAGCACCCCGGGACAGGGAGTGTGGGGCTACACCTTC	CASSTPGQGVWGYTF
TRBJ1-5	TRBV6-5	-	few	TGTGCCAGCAGTGAAGGCTTCCGGGGTCAGCCCCAGCATTTT	CASSEGFRGQPQHF
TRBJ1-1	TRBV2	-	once	TGTGCCACCCAGCAGGGAAGGGGGAACACTGAAGCTTTCTTT	CATQQGRGNTEAFF
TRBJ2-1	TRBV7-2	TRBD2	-	TGTGCCAGCAGCGGAGCCCTGACTAGCGGGGGAAAGTGGAACAATGAGCAGTTCTTC	CASSGALTSGGKWNNEQFF
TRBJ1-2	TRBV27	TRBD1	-	TGTGCCAGCAGTTTCGGGACAGACTATGGCTACACCTTC	CASSFGTDYGYTF
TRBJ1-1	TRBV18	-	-	TGTGCCAGCTCCTATGTTAGGGGGGAAGCTTTCTTT	CASSYVRGEAFF
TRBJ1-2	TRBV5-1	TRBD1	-	TGCGCCAGCAGCTCCCGACAGGGTGGCTATGGCTACACCTTC	CASSSRQGGYGYTF
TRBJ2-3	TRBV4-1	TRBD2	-	TGCGCCAGCAGCCCCGGAGTAGCGGGGGCCGATACGCAGTATTTT	CASSPGVAGADTQYF
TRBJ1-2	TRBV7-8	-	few	TGTGCCAGCAGCTTACCCTTCGACAGGTCCAGTCAGCTTTCCTATGGCTACACCTTC	CASSLPFDRSSQLSYGYTF
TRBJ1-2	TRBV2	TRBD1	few	TGTGCCAGCAGCGCAGGGGGCCGACATGGCTACACCTTC	CASSAGGRHGYTF
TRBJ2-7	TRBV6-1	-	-	TGTGCCAGCACCACCAGGGGAAACTCCTACGAGCAGTACTTC	CASTTRGNSYEQYF
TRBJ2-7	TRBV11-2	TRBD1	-	TGTGCCAGCAGCTTGACAGGGGACGAGCAGTACTTC	CASSLTGDEQYF
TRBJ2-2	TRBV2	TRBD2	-	TGTGCCAGCAGTAGCGGGGGGGCCCTAAGTGGTGTCGGGGAGCTGTTTTTT	CASSSGGALSGVGELFF
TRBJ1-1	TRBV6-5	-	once	TGTGCCAGCAGTTACGCTGGCGGTGAAGCTTTCTTT	CASSYAGGEAFF
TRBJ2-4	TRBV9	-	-	TGTGCCAGCAGCGCCGGGGACACCTTAGCCAAAAACATTCAGTACTTC	CASSAGDTLAKNIQYF
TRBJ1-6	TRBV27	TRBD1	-	TGTGCCAGCAGACCCGGGACAGGGTACTCACCCCTCCACTTT	CASRPGTGYSPLHF
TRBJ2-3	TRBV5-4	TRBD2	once	TGTGCCAGCAGCCCGGAGACTAGCGGGGTCACAGATACGCAGTATTTT	CASSPETSGVTDTQYF
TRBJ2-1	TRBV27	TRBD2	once	TGTGCCAGCAGTTTTAGCGGGGGGATCTACAATGAGCAGTTCTTC	CASSFSGGIYNEQFF
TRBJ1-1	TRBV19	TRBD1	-	TGTGCCAGCTCGGACAGGTTGAACACTGAAGCTTTCTTT	CASSDRLNTEAFF
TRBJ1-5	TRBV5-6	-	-	TGTGCCAGCAGCTCAACAGGTTTTTATCAGCCCCAGCATTTT	CASSSTGFYQPQHF
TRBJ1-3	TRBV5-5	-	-	TGTGCCAGCAGCTTGGGGGACTTGGGGGGCTCTGGAAACACCATATATTTT	CASSLGDLGGSGNTIYF
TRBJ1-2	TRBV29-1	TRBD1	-	TGCAGCGTTGGAGGACAGGGGAGATCCTATGGCTACACCTTC	CSVGGQGRSYGYTF